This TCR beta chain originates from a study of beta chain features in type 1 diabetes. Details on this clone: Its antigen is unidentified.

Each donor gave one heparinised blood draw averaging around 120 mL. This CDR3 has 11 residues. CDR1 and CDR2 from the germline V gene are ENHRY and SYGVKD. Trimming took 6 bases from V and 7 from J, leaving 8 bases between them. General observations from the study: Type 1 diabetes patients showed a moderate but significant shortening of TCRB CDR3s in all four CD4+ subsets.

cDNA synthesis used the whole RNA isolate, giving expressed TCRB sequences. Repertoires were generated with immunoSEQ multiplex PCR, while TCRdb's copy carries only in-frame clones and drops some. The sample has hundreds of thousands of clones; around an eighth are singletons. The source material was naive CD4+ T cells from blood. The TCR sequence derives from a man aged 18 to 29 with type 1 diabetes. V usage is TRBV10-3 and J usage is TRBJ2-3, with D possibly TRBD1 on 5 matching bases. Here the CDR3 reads CAIRTEHTQYF. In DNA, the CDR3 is TGTGCCATCAGGACAGAACATACGCAGTATTTT.